What follows describes a single T cell receptor (beta chain). Which antigen it targets is not known. No base quality values were provided; no much bigger clone lies one nucleotide off. Using the deep immunoSEQ assay, multiplex PCR amplified TCR CDR3 regions from genomic DNA. Genomic DNA extracted from each cell subset was distributed evenly over all wells of several immunoSEQ 96-well plates, and each plate served as one replicate. For sorted subsets, about 210 ng of genomic DNA, equivalent to about 30,000 T cell genomes, went into each replicate PCR. Purified libraries were quantified with a Qubit 3.0 fluorometer, sized on a Bioanalyzer 2100, and re-quantified with the KAPA Library Quantification kit. A separate single-read 150-cycle Illumina NextSeq 550 flow cell was used to sequence each immunoSEQ 96-well plate. For the original study's pipeline: Because the immunoSEQ output included only junctional sequences and no quality scores, the filtering could not be the same as the filtering used for full-length reads. Sequences were annotated with PyIR, a Python wrapper for IgBLAST v1.9, and V/J genes and CDR3 were assigned using IMGT germline references. Reads were removed for weak V/J assignments (E-value above 1e-6), missing CDR3, stop codons, out-of-frame junctions, or ambiguous translated residues. A V3J clonotype was defined by an identical inferred V gene, J gene, and CDR3 amino acid sequence. The percentage overlap between two repertoires was calculated by dividing the number of shared unique clonotypes by the size of the smaller repertoire. Three approaches were used to assess repertoire richness: RTK rarefaction, the Chao1 estimator, and Recon v2.1 estimates of unobserved clonotypes. For all TCRbeta clonotypes obtained by the gDNA method from several donors, generation probabilities were computed with OLGA. As stored in TCRdb, this immuneACCESS dataset retains in-frame rearrangements with V and J assigned. A fraction of the clones does not appear; measured against another copy, unresolved V genes explain less than half of the discrepancy, and the remainder lacks a known reason. V and J calls plus clone size are reproduced from that table; the DNA served to infer D and trimming. Within this sample are roughly 1,500,000 clones, with about 98% of them counted one time only. The ten top clones hold less than 0.55% of the sample.

Donors were healthy HIV-negative adults with no recently reported acute infections or vaccinations. Every donor was a Caucasian adult living in Nashville, Tennessee, USA. CD4+ T cells were enriched by magnetic negative selection, after which naive cells were positively selected on CD45RA and the negative fraction was taken as the memory subset. Blood was collected by leukapheresis, and PBMCs were isolated by Ficoll-Histopaque density gradient centrifugation and then cryopreserved in liquid nitrogen vapor phase. Purity and quantity of every magnetically sorted T cell population were checked by analytical flow cytometry. From each sorted fraction, genomic DNA was isolated and quantified by UV absorbance on a Nanodrop 2000c. These data belong to a study of shared clonotypes between healthy human individuals (dated by TCRdb to the early 2020s). Study-level background: A few men and a couple of women, aged 18 to 49 years, made up the cohort. Leukapheresis yielded between about 0.85 and 10 billion PBMCs per donor. The study deeply sequenced blood TCR repertoires of about five healthy adults to estimate repertoire size and the extent of clonotype sharing between individuals. To increase sequencing depth and limit assay-specific biases, TCR repertoire library preparation and sequencing were carried out by different laboratories using diverse techniques. Per donor, three plates each were used for CD4 naive and CD4 memory, two for CD8 naive, and one for CD8 memory.

Here is what the overall study found, with its caveats: Around 5.4% of naive CD4, 3.5% of naive CD8, around 2.3% of memory CD4, and 0.35% to 0.5% of memory CD8 clonotypes were shared across several donors. Pairwise subsampling led to the expectation that sequencing depth would affect the degree of clonotype sharing among donors. Clonotypes shared by all four sorted-subset donors showed higher generation probabilities than non-shared clonotypes. Sampling was limited to blood, and TCR repertoires in tissue likely differ from TCR repertoires in blood. Because the study included a small number of donors, the genetic and exposure-history diversity represented was limited. Rarefaction of sorted-subset datasets indicated incomplete sequencing despite the large sequencing depth. Estimated clonotype richness was generally larger for naive than for memory subsets.

The CDR3 holds 17 amino acids from the cysteine to the phenylalanine. The sequence is cut down to CDR3 DNA, 51 bases in frame from base 1. The germline V gene (reference sequence) yields SGHNT for CDR1 and YYREEE for CDR2. V sheds 4 bases and J sheds 0 bases, leaving 16 bases between their ends. In this chain, TRBV5-4 is recombined with TRBJ1-4, with the D gene not confidently named. The specimen was naive CD4+ T cells sorted from blood. This sample's cell subset or site label indicates: CD45RA+ positively selected. The clonotype originates from a man aged 30 to 45 in good health. The bases are TGTGCCAGCAGCCCCGGACTGATGAGACCAACTAATGAAAAACTGTTTTTT. Translated, this is CASSPGLMRPTNEKLFF.